This is a list of T cell receptor beta chains from one sample in a study of T cells in Graves' hyperthyroidism and ophthalmopathy. Each CDR3 protein is one row after TCRdb ran MiXCR on the multiplex PCR reads. The table has 600,000 to 850,000 distinct CDR3 sequences, around 19% seen once. Material for sequencing was blood. These receptors came from a woman aged 50 to 65 with Graves' hyperthyroidism that later progressed to Graves' ophthalmopathy. Each CDR3 is given with its conserved first and last residue. Each record gives: D gene, J gene, V gene, clone size, CDR3 DNA, CDR3 protein. A D gene is named only where the DNA matches it firmly. Some rows have no size entry. The others give once, few or many, or a class for an expanded clone.

>.|TRBJ1-2|TRBV20-1|many
TGCAGTGCTACCACTGGTGGCGGGGGTCGAGCTAACTATGGCTACACCTTC
CSATTGGGGRANYGYTF
>TRBD1|TRBJ1-1|TRBV11-3|many
TGTGCCAGCAGCTTGACAGGGCCCACTGAAGCTTTCTTT
CASSLTGPTEAFF
>TRBD1|TRBJ1-2|TRBV2|many
TGTGCCAGCAGTGAGGACAGGCAAGTCTTAACCTACGGCTACACCTTC
CASSEDRQVLTYGYTF
>.|TRBJ2-7|TRBV5-1|many
TGCGCCAGCAGCTTGACAGGCTTCTACGAGCAGTACTTC
CASSLTGFYEQYF
>.|TRBJ1-5|TRBV3-1|many
TGTGCCAGCAGCCAAGATTGGGACGGCGGTCAGCCCCAGCATTTT
CASSQDWDGGQPQHF
>TRBD1|TRBJ2-2|TRBV3-1|many
TGTGCCAGCAGCCAAGTCCAGACAGGGGCCGGGGAGCTGTTTTTT
CASSQVQTGAGELFF
>TRBD1|TRBJ1-2|TRBV7-8|once
TGTGCCAGCAGCCGGGACAGGGATTTCTGGGGCTACACCTTC
CASSRDRDFWGYTF
>TRBD1|TRBJ1-1|TRBV6-1|many
TGTGCCAGCAGTTATCCTCTAACAGGGGAGCCGAACACTGAAGCTTTCTTT
CASSYPLTGEPNTEAFF
>.|TRBJ1-5|TRBV7-2|many
TGTGCCAGCAGCTCCACCCTGGGGCTCGGCAATCAGCCCCAGCATTTT
CASSSTLGLGNQPQHF
>TRBD1|TRBJ2-2|TRBV18|.
TGTGCCAGCTCACCGACCGGGACAGGGACGAGGGAGCTGTTTTTT
CASSPTGTGTRELFF
>.|TRBJ1-1|TRBV3-1|many
TGCGCCAGCAGCCAGGGGTCCGGGACTGAAGCTTTCTTT
CASSQGSGTEAFF
>TRBD1|TRBJ1-1|TRBV5-1|many
TGCGCCAGCAGCCCCTCGACAGGGAGGACTGAAGCTTTCTTT
CASSPSTGRTEAFF
>TRBD1|TRBJ2-7|TRBV6-1|many
TGTGCCAGCAGTCTTCGCCGGGACAGCTACGAGCAGTACTTC
CASSLRRDSYEQYF
>TRBD1|TRBJ2-5|TRBV6-1|many
TGTGCCAGCACTCAGAGCCAGGGGGCAGGAGAGACCCAGTACTTC
CASTQSQGAGETQYF
>.|TRBJ1-3|TRBV5-1|many
TGCGCCAGCAGCACGGGGCCTGGAAACACCATATATTTT
CASSTGPGNTIYF
>TRBD1|TRBJ2-1|TRBV6-1|many
TGTGCCAGCAGGGAGACAGGGGTCTCCTACAATGAGCAGTTCTTC
CASRETGVSYNEQFF
>TRBD1|TRBJ1-3|TRBV5-4|few
TGTGCCAGCAGCTTGGGGGACAGGGTCGGAAACACCATATATTTT
CASSLGDRVGNTIYF
>TRBD2|TRBJ2-1|TRBV30|.
TGTGCCTGGACGCGAGCGGGGGGTTTATTTGGCAATGAGCAGTTCTTC
CAWTRAGGLFGNEQFF
>TRBD1|TRBJ1-1|TRBV18|many
TGTGCCAGCTCACCTCCCGGGACAGGAAGCGGAGCTTTCTTT
CASSPPGTGSGAFF
>.|TRBJ2-1|TRBV29-1|.
TGCAGCGTTGAAGGGTGGGGGCCCTACAATGAGCAGTTCTTC
CSVEGWGPYNEQFF
>.|TRBJ1-1|TRBV30|many
TGTGCCGGGGGAGGGGTGAACACTGAAGCTTTCTTT
CAGGGVNTEAFF
>.|TRBJ2-1|TRBV12-3/TRBV12-4|many
TGTGCCAGCAGTCCCGGGACCCGGGCCTACAATGAGCAGTTCTTC
CASSPGTRAYNEQFF
>TRBD1|TRBJ1-5|TRBV12-3/TRBV12-4|few
TGTGCCAGCAGCCATGAAGGGACAGGGTTGTATTTT
CASSHEGTGLYF
>.|TRBJ1-2|TRBV27|many
TGTGCCAGCGCCTCTGCTAACGGTCCCGGCTACACCTTC
CASASANGPGYTF
>.|TRBJ2-3|TRBV3-1|many
TGTGCCAGCAGCCAAGATAACCTAGCTGCGGATACGCAGTATTTT
CASSQDNLAADTQYF